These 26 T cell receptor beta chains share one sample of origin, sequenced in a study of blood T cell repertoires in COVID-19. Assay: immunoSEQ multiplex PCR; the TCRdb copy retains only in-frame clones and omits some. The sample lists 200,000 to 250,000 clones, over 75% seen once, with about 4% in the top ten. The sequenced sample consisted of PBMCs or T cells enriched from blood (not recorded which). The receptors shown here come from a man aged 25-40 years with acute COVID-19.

CDR3 sequence (DNA): TGTGCCATCAGCAGCACGGACAGGGGCAATCAGCCCCAGCATTTT. This encodes CAISSTDRGNQPQHF. The gene calls are TRBV10-3 and TRBJ1-5; 8 nucleotides match TRBD1. This CDR3 contains 15 residues. CDR1 ENHRY and CDR2 SYGVKD come from the germline V gene. V lost 6 bases to trimming and J lost 2 bases; unmatched junction nucleotides: 6.

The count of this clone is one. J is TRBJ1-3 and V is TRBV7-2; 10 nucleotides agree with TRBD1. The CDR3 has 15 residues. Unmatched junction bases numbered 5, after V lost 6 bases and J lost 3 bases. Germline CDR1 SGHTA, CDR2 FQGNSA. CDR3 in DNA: TGTGCCAGCAGAGGGACAGGGGTGGTTGGAAACACCATATATTTT. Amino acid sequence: CASRGTGVVGNTIYF. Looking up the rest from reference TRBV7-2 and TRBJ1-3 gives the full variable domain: GAGVSQSPSNKVTEKGKDVELRCDPISGHTALYWYRQSLGQGLEFLIYFQGNSAPDKSGLPSDRFSAERTGGSVSTLTIQRTQQEDSAVYLCASRGTGVVGNTIYFGEGSWLTVV.

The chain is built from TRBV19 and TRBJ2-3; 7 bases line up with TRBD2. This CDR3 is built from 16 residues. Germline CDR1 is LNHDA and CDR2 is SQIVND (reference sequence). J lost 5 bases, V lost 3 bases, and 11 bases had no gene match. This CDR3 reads CASSMDHSGFGDTQYF. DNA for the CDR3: TGTGCCAGTAGTATGGATCATAGCGGGTTCGGAGATACGCAGTATTTT.

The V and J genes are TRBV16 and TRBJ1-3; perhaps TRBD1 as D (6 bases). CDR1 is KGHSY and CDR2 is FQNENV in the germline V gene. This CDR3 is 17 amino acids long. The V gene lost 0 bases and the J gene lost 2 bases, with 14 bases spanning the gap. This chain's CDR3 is CASSQSGRGRTGNTIYF. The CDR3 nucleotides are TGTGCCAGCAGCCAATCGGGGCGGGGGCGCACTGGAAACACCATATATTTT.

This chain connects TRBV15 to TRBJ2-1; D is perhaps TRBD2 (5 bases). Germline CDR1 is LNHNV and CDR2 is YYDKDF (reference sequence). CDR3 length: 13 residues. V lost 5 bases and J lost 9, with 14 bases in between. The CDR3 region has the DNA TGTGCCACCAGCCCCCGAGGCGGGTCTGAGCAGTTCTTC. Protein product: CATSPRGGSEQFF.

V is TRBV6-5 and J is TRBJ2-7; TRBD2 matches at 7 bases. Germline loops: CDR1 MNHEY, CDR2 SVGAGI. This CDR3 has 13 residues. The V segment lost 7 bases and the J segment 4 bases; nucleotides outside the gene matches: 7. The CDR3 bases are TGTGCCAGCACCGACCGCGGGGGATACGAGCAGTACTTC. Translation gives CASTDRGGYEQYF.

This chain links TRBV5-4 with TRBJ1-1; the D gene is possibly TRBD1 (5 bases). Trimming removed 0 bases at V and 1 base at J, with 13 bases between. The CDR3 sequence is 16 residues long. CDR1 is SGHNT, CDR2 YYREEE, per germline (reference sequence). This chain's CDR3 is CASSLDFTGRNTEAFF. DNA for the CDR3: TGTGCCAGCAGCTTGGATTTTACAGGACGGAACACTGAAGCTTTCTTT.

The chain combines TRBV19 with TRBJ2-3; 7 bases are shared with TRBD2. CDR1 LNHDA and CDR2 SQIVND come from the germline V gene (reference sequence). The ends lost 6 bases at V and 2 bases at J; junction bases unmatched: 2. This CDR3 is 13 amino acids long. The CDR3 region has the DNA TGTGCCAGTAGGCGGGACTACACAGATACGCAGTATTTT. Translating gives CASRRDYTDTQYF. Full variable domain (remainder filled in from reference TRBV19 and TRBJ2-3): DGGITQSPKYLFRKEGQNVTLSCEQNLNHDAMYWYRQDPGQGLRLIYYSQIVNDFQKGDIAEGYSVSREKKESFPLTVTSAQKNPTAFYLCASRRDYTDTQYFGPGTRLTVL.

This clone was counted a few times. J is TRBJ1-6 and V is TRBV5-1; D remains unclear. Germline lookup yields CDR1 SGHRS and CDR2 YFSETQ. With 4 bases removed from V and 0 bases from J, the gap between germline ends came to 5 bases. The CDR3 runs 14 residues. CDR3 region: CASSTSSYNSPLHF. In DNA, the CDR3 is TGCGCCAGCAGCACGAGCTCCTATAATTCACCCCTCCACTTT.

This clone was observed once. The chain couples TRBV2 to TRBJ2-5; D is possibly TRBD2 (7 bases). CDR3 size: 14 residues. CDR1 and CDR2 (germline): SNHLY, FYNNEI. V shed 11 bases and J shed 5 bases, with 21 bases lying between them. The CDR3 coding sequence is TGTGCCCTCAAAGACGGGGGGCTGGGGGAGACCCAGTACTTC. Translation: CALKDGGLGETQYF.

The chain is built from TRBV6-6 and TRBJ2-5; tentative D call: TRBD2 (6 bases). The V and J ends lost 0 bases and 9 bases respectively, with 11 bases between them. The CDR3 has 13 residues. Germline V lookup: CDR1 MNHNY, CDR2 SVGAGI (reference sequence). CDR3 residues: CASSYSTGTPQYF. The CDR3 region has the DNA TGTGCCAGCAGTTACTCCACCGGGACTCCCCAGTACTTC.

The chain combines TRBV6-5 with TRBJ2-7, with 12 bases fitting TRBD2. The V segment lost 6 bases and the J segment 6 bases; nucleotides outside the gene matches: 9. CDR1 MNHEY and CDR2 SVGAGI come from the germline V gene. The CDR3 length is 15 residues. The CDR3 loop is CASSGGGLAGLEQYF. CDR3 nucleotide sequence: TGTGCCAGCAGCGGAGGGGGACTAGCGGGCCTCGAGCAGTACTTC.

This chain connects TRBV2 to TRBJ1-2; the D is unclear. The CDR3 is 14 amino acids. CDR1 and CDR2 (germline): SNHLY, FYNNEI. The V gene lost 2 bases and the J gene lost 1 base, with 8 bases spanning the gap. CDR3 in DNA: TGTGCCAGCAGTGAATCGCGGGGTAACTATGGCTACACCTTC. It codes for CASSESRGNYGYTF.

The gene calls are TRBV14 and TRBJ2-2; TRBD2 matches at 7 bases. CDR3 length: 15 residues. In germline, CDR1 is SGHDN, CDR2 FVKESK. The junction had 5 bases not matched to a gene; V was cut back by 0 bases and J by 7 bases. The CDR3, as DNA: TGTGCCAGCAGCCAAGATCGACTAGCAGGCGGGGAGCTGTTTTTT. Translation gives CASSQDRLAGGELFF.

The DNA of the CDR3 is TGTGCCAGCAGCTGGGGACTAGCCACAGATACGCAGTATTTT. Translation: CASSWGLATDTQYF. The chain carries TRBV7-2 and TRBJ2-3; 9 nucleotides align to TRBD2. Germline loops: CDR1 SGHTA, CDR2 FQGNSA. The CDR3 totals 14 residues. The V segment lost 4 bases and the J segment 2 bases; nucleotides outside the gene matches: 1.

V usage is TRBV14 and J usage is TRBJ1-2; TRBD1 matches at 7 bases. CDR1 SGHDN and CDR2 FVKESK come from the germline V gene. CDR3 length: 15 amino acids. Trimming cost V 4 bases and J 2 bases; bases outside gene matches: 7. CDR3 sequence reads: CASSPTTGRNYGYTF. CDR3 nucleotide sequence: TGTGCCAGCAGCCCCACGACAGGGCGGAACTATGGCTACACCTTC.

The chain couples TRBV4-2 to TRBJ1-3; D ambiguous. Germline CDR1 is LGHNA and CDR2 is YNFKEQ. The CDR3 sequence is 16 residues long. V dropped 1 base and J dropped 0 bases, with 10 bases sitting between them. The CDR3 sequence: CASSQASPISGNTIYF. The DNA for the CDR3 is TGTGCCAGCAGCCAAGCTTCACCTATCTCTGGAAACACCATATATTTT.

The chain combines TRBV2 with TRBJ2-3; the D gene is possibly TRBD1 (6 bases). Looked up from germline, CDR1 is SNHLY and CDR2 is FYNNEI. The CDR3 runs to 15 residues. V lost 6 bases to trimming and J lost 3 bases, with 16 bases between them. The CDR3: CASREQGFGTDTQYF. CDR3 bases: TGTGCCAGCAGGGAGCAGGGGTTTGGTACAGATACGCAGTATTTT.

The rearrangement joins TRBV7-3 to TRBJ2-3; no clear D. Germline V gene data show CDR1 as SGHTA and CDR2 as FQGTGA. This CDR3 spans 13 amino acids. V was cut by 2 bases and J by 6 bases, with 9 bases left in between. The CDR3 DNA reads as TGTGCCAGCAGCTTAGGGCAGGCTGATACGCAGTATTTT. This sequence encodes CASSLGQADTQYF.

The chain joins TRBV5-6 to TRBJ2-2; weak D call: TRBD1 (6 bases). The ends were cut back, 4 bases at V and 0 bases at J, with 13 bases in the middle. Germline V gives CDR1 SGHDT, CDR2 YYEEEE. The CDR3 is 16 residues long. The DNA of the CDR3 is TGTGCCAGCAGCCTCAGGACAGCTTCGAACACCGGGGAGCTGTTTTTT. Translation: CASSLRTASNTGELFF.

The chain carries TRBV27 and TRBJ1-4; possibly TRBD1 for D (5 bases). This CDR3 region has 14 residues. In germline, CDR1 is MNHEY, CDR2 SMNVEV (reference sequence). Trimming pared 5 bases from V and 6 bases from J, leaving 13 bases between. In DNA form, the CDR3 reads TGTGCCAGCAGTAGGCCAGGGAGGGATGAAAAACTGTTTTTT. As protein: CASSRPGRDEKLFF.

The CDR3 loop is CATSASTVGQPQHF. CDR3 DNA: TGTGCCACCAGTGCGTCGACAGTAGGTCAGCCCCAGCATTTT. The chain recombines TRBV24-1 with TRBJ1-5; tentative D call: TRBD1 (5 bases). Germline V lookup: CDR1 KGHDR, CDR2 SFDVKD. This CDR3 has 14 amino acids. Trimming took off 5 bases at V and 6 bases at J, with 13 bases between the two ends.

The CDR3, as DNA: TGTGCCAGCAGTTACTCAGACAGCTCTGGAAACACCATATATTTT. Amino acids: CASSYSDSSGNTIYF. The gene calls are TRBV6-5 and TRBJ1-3; tentative D call: TRBD1 (5 bases). In germline, CDR1 is MNHEY, CDR2 SVGAGI. Trimming pared 0 bases from V and 0 bases from J, leaving 6 bases between. The CDR3 runs 15 residues.

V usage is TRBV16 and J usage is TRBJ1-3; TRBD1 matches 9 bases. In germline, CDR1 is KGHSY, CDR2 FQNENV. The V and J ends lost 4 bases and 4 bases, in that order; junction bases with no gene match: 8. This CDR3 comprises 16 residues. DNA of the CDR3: TGTGCCAGCAGCCTGACTACCGGGACAGGGGGAAACACCATATATTTT. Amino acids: CASSLTTGTGGNTIYF.

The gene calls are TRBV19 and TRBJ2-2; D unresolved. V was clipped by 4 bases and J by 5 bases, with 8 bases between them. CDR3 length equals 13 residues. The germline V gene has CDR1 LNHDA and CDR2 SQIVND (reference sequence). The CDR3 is CASSRSITGELFF. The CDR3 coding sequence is TGTGCCAGTAGTAGGAGTATAACCGGGGAGCTGTTTTTT.

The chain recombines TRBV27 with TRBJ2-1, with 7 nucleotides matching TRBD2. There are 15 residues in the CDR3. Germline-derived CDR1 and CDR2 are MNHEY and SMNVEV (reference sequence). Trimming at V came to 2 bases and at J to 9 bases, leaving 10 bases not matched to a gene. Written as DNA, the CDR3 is TGTGCCAGCAGTTTAGGTACTCGGGGGGAAGGTGAGCAGTTCTTC. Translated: CASSLGTRGEGEQFF.